This T cell receptor beta chain was recovered during a study of T cell responses to AZD1222 COVID-19 vaccine. Study-wide findings and caveats: Only 5 or 6 people who got AZD1222 tested seropositive at baseline. Donors were chiefly white British, with a greater number of females, and clonal diversity was perhaps underestimated.

Pooling was applied to second doses at about 4 or about 12 weeks. Here immunoSEQ multiplex PCR was the method, and the copy in TCRdb shows in-frame clones only, minus some. There are tens of thousands of clones in the sample; roughly 85% occur only once, and roughly 3.1% lies in the top ten. Concerning this clone itself: Its target is unknown.

The germline V and J ends were trimmed by 1 base and 8 bases, with 6 bases remaining between them. CDR3 size: 11 residues. Germline V gene data show CDR1 as SQVTM and CDR2 as ANQGSEA. The material sequenced was peripheral blood, taken 28 days after the second AZD1222 dose. This clonotype was sampled from an adult who received the AZD1222 COVID-19 vaccine. The chain links TRBV29-1 to TRBJ2-1; D gene unclear. The CDR3 loop reads CSVEVGYEQFF. CDR3 nucleotides: TGCAGCGTTGAAGTGGGGTATGAGCAGTTCTTC.